This T cell receptor beta chain is drawn from a study of immune cell composition in non-small cell lung cancer. Across the study: Tumours were mainly lung adenocarcinoma or squamous cell carcinoma. Study-wide results and caveats: It was not proven that tumour-reactive clones equal dominant tumour-associated clones. Smoking pack-years did not significantly correlate with tumour TCR-beta clonality. Clones >0.5% enriched in tumour were rarer in adenocarcinoma (roughly 35%) than squamous (75%).

A note on this clone: Its antigen is currently unknown.

TCRdb's copy holds only in-frame clones and misses some; the assay was immunoSEQ multiplex PCR. The sample has several thousand clones, approximately 80% seen once. V gave up 0 bases and J gave up 5 bases; unmatched junction bases: 4. The CDR3 consists of 14 residues. The germline V gene has CDR1 SGDLS and CDR2 YYNGEE. This sequence was found in a human donor with non-small cell lung cancer. The chain carries TRBV9 and TRBJ2-7, with 8 bases that match TRBD2. The sequenced sample consisted of lung tumor tissue. DNA of the CDR3: TGTGCCAGCAGCGTAGCCGGACTAGCAGACGAGCAGTACTTC. Amino acids: CASSVAGLADEQYF.